The T cell receptor (beta chain) described here comes from a study of blood T cell repertoires in COVID-19. About the research overall: T cells, B-cell-depleted T cells, or PBMCs provided the cDNA or gDNA that served as material.

In the original analysis: Amplifying reference gene primers gave estimates of nucleated cell counts. Only in-frame clones appear in the TCRdb table, and some are missing; sequencing was by immunoSEQ multiplex PCR. V and J calls and clone size follow that table, whereas D and trimming were derived from the DNA. Among around 160,000 clones listed, around four fifths were seen once. CDR3 length: 15 residues. Germline CDR1 is SGHRS and CDR2 is YFSETQ. V lost 0 bases and J lost 0, with 7 bases in between. This receptor was taken from a woman in her thirties or forties with active or convalescent COVID-19. The sample taken for sequencing was peripheral blood. The J gene is TRBJ1-5, the V gene TRBV5-1; D might be TRBD1 (5 bases). CDR3 sequence: CASSLGDFSNQPQHF. The DNA of the CDR3 is TGCGCCAGCAGCTTGGGGGACTTTAGCAATCAGCCCCAGCATTTT. Together with reference TRBV5-1 and TRBJ1-5, the CDR3 gives the full variable domain: KAGVTQTPRYLIKTRGQQVTLSCSPISGHRSVSWYQQTPGQGLQFLFEYFSETQRNKGNFPGRFSGRQFSNSRSEMNVSTLELGDSALYLCASSLGDFSNQPQHFGDGTRLSIL.